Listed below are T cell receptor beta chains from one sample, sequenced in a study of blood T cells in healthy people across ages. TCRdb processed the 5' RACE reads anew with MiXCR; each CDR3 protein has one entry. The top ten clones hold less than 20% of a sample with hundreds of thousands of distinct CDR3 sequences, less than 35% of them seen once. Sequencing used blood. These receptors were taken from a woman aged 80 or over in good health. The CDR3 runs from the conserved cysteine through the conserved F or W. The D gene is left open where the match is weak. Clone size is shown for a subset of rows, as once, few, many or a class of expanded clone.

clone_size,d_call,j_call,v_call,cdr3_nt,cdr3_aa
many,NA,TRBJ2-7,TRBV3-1,TGTGCCAGCAGCCAAGATTTTGGGGCCTACGAGCAGTACTTC,CASSQDFGAYEQYF
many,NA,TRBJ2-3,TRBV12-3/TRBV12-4,TGTGCCAGCAGTTTTATGAGACAACACATCGCAGATACGCAGTATTTT,CASSFMRQHIADTQYF
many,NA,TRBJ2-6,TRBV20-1,TGCAGTGCTAGAGAGGGATTAACTACTGGGGCCAACGTCCTGACTTTC,CSAREGLTTGANVLTF
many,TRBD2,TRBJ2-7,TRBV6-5,TGTGCCAGCAGTTACTCGATCTTGACTAGCGGGGAGCAGTACTTC,CASSYSILTSGEQYF
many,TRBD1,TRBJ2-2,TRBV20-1,TGCAGTGCTAGAGACGGGACAGTGAACACCGGGGAGCTGTTTTTT,CSARDGTVNTGELFF
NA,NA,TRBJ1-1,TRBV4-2,TGTGCCAGCAGCCAAGACATGTTTCAAGGGAACACTGAAGCTTTCTTT,CASSQDMFQGNTEAFF
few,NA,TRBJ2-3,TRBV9,TGTGCCAGCAGCGTAGATGGCGCGGGGCCTACAGATACGCAGTATTTT,CASSVDGAGPTDTQYF
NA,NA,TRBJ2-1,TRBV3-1,TGTGCCAGCACCCAAAGCCAGGGGCCCGTGGGAAATGAGCAGTTCTTC,CASTQSQGPVGNEQFF
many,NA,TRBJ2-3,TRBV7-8,TGTGCCAGCAGCCCCTGGGGCAGGGGCAGCACAGATACGCAGTATTTT,CASSPWGRGSTDTQYF
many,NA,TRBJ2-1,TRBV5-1,TGCGCCAGCAGCTTCAGGTCTCGGGGAATGTTTTCTACCTACAATGAGCAGTTCTTC,CASSFRSRGMFSTYNEQFF
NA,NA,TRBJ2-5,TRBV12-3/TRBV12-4,TGTGCCAGCAGTTTAGAAGCAGGGTACCAAGAGACCCAGTACTTC,CASSLEAGYQETQYF
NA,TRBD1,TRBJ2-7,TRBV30,TGTGCCTGGAGGGAACAAACAGGGGGCGCTTACAATGAGCAGTACTTC,CAWREQTGGAYNEQYF
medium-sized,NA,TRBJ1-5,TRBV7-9,TGTGCCAGCAGTGAGGGTGGGCAGCCCCAGCATTTT,CASSEGGQPQHF
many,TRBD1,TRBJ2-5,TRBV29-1,TGCAGCGTTGAAGTAGGGGGCGCAGAGACCCAGTACTTC,CSVEVGGAETQYF
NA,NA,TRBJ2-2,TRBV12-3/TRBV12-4,TGTGCCAGCAGCCCGTTAGTAAAGGCGAACACCGGGGAGCTGTTTTTT,CASSPLVKANTGELFF
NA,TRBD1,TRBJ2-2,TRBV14,TGTGCCAGCAGTCCAAGGGGGACAGAAAGCACCGGGGAGCTGTTTTTT,CASSPRGTESTGELFF
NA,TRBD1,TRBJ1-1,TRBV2,TGTGCCAGCAGTGCAGGGACAGGGGGGAACACTGAAGCTTTCTTT,CASSAGTGGNTEAFF
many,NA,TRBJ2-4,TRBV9,TGTGCCAGCAGCGTAGACGCATCAGGGGCCAAAAACATTCAGTACTTC,CASSVDASGAKNIQYF
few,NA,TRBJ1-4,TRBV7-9,TGTGCCAGCAGCGGAACCGGGGCGTTGGACGAAAAACTGTTTTTT,CASSGTGALDEKLFF
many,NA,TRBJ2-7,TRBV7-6,TGTGCCAGCAGCCCGCTGACAGTAAACTCCTACGAGCAGTACTTC,CASSPLTVNSYEQYF
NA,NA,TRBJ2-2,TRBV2,TGTGCCAGCAAGTCGCAGTCCGCGAACACCGGGGAGCTGTTTTTT,CASKSQSANTGELFF
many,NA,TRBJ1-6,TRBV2,TGTGCCAGCAGTGATGGCGTTAATTCACCCCTCCACTTT,CASSDGVNSPLHF
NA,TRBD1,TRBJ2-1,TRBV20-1,TGCAGTGCTAGAGGGGGACAGGGGGCGAATGAGCAGTTCTTC,CSARGGQGANEQFF
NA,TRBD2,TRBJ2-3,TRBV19,TGTGCCAGTAGTATAGGGGAGATCGGACTAGCGGGGGACCTCACAGATACGCAGTATTTT,CASSIGEIGLAGDLTDTQYF
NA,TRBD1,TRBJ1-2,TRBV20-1,TGCAGTGCTGCCTCCGGGACAGGATTTGGCTACACCTTC,CSAASGTGFGYTF
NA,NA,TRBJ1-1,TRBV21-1,TGTGCCAGCAGCAAGTGTAGGTCTAACACTGAAGCTTTCTTT,CASSKCRSNTEAFF
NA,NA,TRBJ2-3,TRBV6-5,TGTGCCAGCAGGCCCGGGGAGGGGGGGAGCAGATATACGCAGTATTTT,CASRPGEGGSRYTQYF
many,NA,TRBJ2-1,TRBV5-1,TGCGCCAGCAGCTTGGCAAGGGGCTCGGTGGATGAGCAGTTCTTC,CASSLARGSVDEQFF
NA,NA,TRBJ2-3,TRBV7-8,TGTGCCAGCAGCTTGGGGACTGGGATCGGCACAGATACGCAGTATTTT,CASSLGTGIGTDTQYF
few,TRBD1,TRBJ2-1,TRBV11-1,TGTGCCAGCAGCTCAGAAGGGACAGGGGGGAATGAGCAGTTCTTC,CASSSEGTGGNEQFF
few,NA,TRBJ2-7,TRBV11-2,TGTGCCAGCAGCCCGACCGCTGGCTACGAGCAGTACTTC,CASSPTAGYEQYF
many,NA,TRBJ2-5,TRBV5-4,TGTGCCAGCAGCTTGCCTAGTAACGGGGGCGTTAAAGGGGAGACCCAGTACTTC,CASSLPSNGGVKGETQYF
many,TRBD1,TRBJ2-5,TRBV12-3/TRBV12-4,TGTGCCAGCAGTTTAGGCAGGGGGAAAGAGACCCAGTACTTC,CASSLGRGKETQYF
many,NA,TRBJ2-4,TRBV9,TGTGCCAGCAGCGCCGACCTTGGGACGAAAAACATTCAGTACTTC,CASSADLGTKNIQYF
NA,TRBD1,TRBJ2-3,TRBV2,TGTGCCAGCAGTGAAGAGACAGGGATGGATTCGTATTTT,CASSEETGMDSYF
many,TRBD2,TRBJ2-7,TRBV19,TGTGCCAGTAGCCCCCGCAGCGGGGCCGAGCAGTACTTC,CASSPRSGAEQYF
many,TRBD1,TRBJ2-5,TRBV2,TGTGCCAGCACCTCACCGGGACAGGGAGGGGAGCAGTACTTC,CASTSPGQGGEQYF
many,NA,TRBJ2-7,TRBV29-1,TGCAGCGTTGAAGGGTTTTCCGAGCAGTACTTC,CSVEGFSEQYF
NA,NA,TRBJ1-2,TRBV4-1,TGCGCCAGCAGCCAAGAACCAGCGGGCTATGGCTACACCTTC,CASSQEPAGYGYTF
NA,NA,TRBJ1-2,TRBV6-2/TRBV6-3,TGTGCCAGCAGTCCCTTCAGGGTCTATGGCTACACCTTC,CASSPFRVYGYTF
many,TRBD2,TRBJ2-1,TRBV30,TGTGCCTGGAGTGTAGCGGGGGGCCGAGTTTACGACAATGAGCAGTTCTTC,CAWSVAGGRVYDNEQFF
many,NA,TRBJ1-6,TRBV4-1,TGCGCCAGCAGCCAAGACAGGGCAAATTCACCCCTCCACTTT,CASSQDRANSPLHF
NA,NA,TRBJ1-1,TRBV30,TGTGCCTGGAGGCCTCCGGGACAAATGAACACTGAAGCTTTCTTT,CAWRPPGQMNTEAFF
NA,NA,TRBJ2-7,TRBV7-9,TGTGCCAGCAGCTCCACCTTACACGGCTACGAGCAGTACTTC,CASSSTLHGYEQYF
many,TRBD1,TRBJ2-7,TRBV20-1,TGCAGTGCTAGAGTCCCGGGACAGGGACACTACGAGCAGTACTTC,CSARVPGQGHYEQYF
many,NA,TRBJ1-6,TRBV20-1,TGCAGTGTAGCGGACAGCTCCGAAATTAATTCACCCCTCCACTTT,CSVADSSEINSPLHF
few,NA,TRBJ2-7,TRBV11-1,TGTGCCAGCAGCTTAGCGGGCGGTGGGCAGAAGGTGTTTGGAGACGAGCAGTACTTC,CASSLAGGGQKVFGDEQYF